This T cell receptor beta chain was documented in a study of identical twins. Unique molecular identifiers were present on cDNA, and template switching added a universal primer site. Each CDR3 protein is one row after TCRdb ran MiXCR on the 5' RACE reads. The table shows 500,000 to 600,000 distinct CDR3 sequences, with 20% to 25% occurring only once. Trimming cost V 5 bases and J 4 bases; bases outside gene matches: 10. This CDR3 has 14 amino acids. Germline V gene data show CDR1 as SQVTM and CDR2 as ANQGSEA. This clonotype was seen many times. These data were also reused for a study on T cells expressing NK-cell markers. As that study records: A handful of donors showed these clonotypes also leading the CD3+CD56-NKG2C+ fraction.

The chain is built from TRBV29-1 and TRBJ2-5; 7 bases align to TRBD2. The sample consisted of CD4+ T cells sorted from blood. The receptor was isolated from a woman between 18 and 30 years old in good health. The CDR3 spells CSVRAGVSRETQYF. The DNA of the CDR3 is TGCAGCGTTCGGGCGGGGGTGTCCCGAGAGACCCAGTACTTC.